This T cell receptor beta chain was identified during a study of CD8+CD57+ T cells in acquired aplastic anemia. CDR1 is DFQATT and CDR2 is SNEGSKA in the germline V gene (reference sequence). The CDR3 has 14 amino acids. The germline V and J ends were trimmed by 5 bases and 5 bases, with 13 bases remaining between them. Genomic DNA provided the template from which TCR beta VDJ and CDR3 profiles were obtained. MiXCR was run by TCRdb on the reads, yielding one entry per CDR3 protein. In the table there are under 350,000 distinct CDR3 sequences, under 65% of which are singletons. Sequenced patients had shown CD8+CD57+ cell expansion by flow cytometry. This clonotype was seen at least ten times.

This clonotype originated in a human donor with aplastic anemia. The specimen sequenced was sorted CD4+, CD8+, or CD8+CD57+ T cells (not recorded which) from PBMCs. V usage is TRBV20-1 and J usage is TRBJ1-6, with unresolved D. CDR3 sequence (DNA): TGCAGTGCTCCCGGGATCTCGGATAATTCACCCCTCCACTTT. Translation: CSAPGISDNSPLHF.